Shown below are 29 T cell receptor beta chains from a single sample sequenced in a study of CD8 T cells in ankylosing spondylitis. General observations from the study: One TCR beta motif, made up of roughly 8 highly homologous variants, appeared characteristic of ankylosing spondylitis blood.

Their antigens remain unidentified. TCRdb recomputed calls from the 5' RACE reads with MiXCR, one row per CDR3 protein. This sample has roughly 90,000 distinct CDR3 sequences, with about 8.1% found just once. The specimen was blood, either unsorted or a sorted T cell fraction (not recorded which). These receptors were collected from a male donor with ankylosing spondylitis.

This sequence joins TRBV7-9 and TRBJ2-5, with 7 bases matching TRBD1. The trim removed 4 bases at V and 5 bases at J, leaving 7 bases unmatched. The germline CDR1 and CDR2 sequences are SEHNR and FQNEAQ (reference sequence). The CDR3 consists of 14 residues. The CDR3 DNA reads TGTGCCAGCAGCTCCCCTGGGACAGCGGAGACCCAGTACTTC. As protein: CASSSPGTAETQYF.

This clonotype showed up many times. The gene calls are TRBV27 and TRBJ1-5, with D uncertain. Trimming stripped 6 bases from V and 3 bases from J, with 3 bases between. Germline CDR1 MNHEY, CDR2 SMNVEV (reference sequence). This CDR3 spans 11 amino acids. The CDR3 DNA reads TGTGCCAGCAGCTTCAATCAGCCCCAGCATTTT. Its protein is CASSFNQPQHF.

This clonotype was detected many times. This chain uses TRBV7-9 with TRBJ2-7; D call uncertain. Trimming stripped 8 bases from V and 3 bases from J, with 8 bases between. Germline assignment: CDR1 SEHNR and CDR2 FQNEAQ (reference sequence). The CDR3 runs 11 residues. CDR3 sequence reads: CASSPDYEQYF. The CDR3 DNA reads TGTGCCAGCTCACCCGACTACGAGCAGTACTTC.

The table lists this clonotype with many counts. This sequence joins TRBV5-1 and TRBJ1-1, with 8 positions matching TRBD1. Germline-derived CDR1 and CDR2 are SGHRS and YFSETQ. Unmatched junction bases numbered 9, after V lost 1 base and J lost 1 base. The CDR3 totals 17 residues. The CDR3 DNA reads as TGCGCCAGCAGCTTGCCGGAGACAGGGGACCCGAACACTGAAGCTTTCTTT. It translates to CASSLPETGDPNTEAFF.

The chain links TRBV12-3 or TRBV12-4 to TRBJ2-7; D gene uncertain. The CDR3 is 14 amino acids. Trimming removed 3 bases at V and 0 bases at J, with 9 bases between. For the CDR3, the DNA is TGTGCCAGCAGTTTTTTGACATTCTCCTACGAGCAGTACTTC. Residues: CASSFLTFSYEQYF.

This clonotype has only one observation. The chain joins TRBV6-1 to TRBJ2-1; D gene unclear. Trimming pared 0 bases from V and 4 bases from J, leaving 13 bases between. The germline V gene encodes CDR1 MNHNS and CDR2 SASEGT. The CDR3 loop spans 16 amino acids. CDR3 nucleotides: TGTGCCAGCAGTGAAGCGAACCGGGTTGGGTACAATGAGCAGTTCTTC. Its translation is CASSEANRVGYNEQFF.

The rearrangement uses TRBV9 and TRBJ2-2; TRBD2 matches 8 bases. The CDR3 length is 17 residues. Trimming took 4 bases from V and 6 from J; bases not matched to a gene: 14. Looked up from germline, CDR1 is SGDLS and CDR2 is YYNGEE. The CDR3 reads CASSPRPGERESGELFF. The DNA for the CDR3 is TGTGCCAGCAGCCCCCGGCCAGGGGAGCGGGAGTCCGGGGAGCTGTTTTTT.

This clonotype was picked up many times. The gene calls are TRBV25-1 and TRBJ2-5; D call uncertain. V lost 0 bases, J lost 5 bases, and 10 bases lay in between. Germline V gene lookup returns CDR1 MGHDK and CDR2 SYGVNS. The CDR3 has 14 amino acids. In DNA, the CDR3 is TGTGCCAGCAGTGAATATAATACGGCGGAGACCCAGTACTTC. Translated: CASSEYNTAETQYF.

The chain carries TRBV11-2 and TRBJ2-1; possibly TRBD1 for D (6 bases). V was cut by 4 bases and J by 6 bases, with 16 bases left in between. CDR1 is SGHAT, CDR2 FQNNGV, per germline. The CDR3 is 15 amino acids. CDR3 amino acids: CASSWPGVSVNEQFF. CDR3 DNA: TGTGCCAGCAGCTGGCCAGGGGTGTCGGTCAATGAGCAGTTCTTC.

This clonotype was found a few times. The chain recombines TRBV20-1 with TRBJ2-6; TRBD1 aligns across 9 bases. Germline V CDR1 and CDR2: DFQATT, SNEGSKA (reference sequence). The V gene end was trimmed by 5 bases and the J gene end by 0 bases; junction bases not matched to a gene: 5. The CDR3 runs to 16 residues. This chain's CDR3 is CSAPTGGISGANVLTF. In nucleotides, the CDR3 is TGCAGTGCTCCGACAGGGGGAATCTCTGGGGCCAACGTCCTGACTTTC.

This clonotype has just a few counts. A junction end diverges from the germline sequence, so it may reflect a read error. The V gene is TRBV10-3, the J gene TRBJ2-1; 10 nucleotides align to TRBD2. The CDR3 totals 19 residues. In germline, CDR1 is ENHRY, CDR2 SYGVKD. The CDR3 sequence: CASSERLAGRRISSNEQFF. In DNA, the CDR3 is TGTGCCAGCAGTGAGCGACTAGCGGGTCGAAGGATTTCTAGCAATGAGCAGTTCTTC.

The gene calls are TRBV5-4 and TRBJ2-1, with D perhaps TRBD2 (6 bases). Germline CDR1 is SGHNT and CDR2 is YYREEE (reference sequence). Trimming pared 2 bases from V and 1 base from J, leaving 13 bases between. The CDR3 runs to 16 residues. The CDR3: CASSFDSGPSYNEQFF. In nucleotides, the CDR3 is TGTGCCAGCAGCTTTGATAGCGGTCCATCCTACAATGAGCAGTTCTTC.

In this sample, this clonotype turned up many times. The V and J genes are TRBV13 and TRBJ2-3; a possible D gene is TRBD1 (6 bases). The germline V and J ends were trimmed by 5 bases and 0 bases, with 15 bases remaining between them. Germline lookup yields CDR1 PRHDT and CDR2 FYEKMQ (reference sequence). This CDR3 contains 16 residues. CDR3 sequence (DNA): TGTGCCAGCAGCCCGAAGGACAGAGTGAGCACAGATACGCAGTATTTT. Its translation is CASSPKDRVSTDTQYF. Using reference TRBV13 and TRBJ2-3 for the parts outside the CDR3, the full variable domain is AAGVIQSPRHLIKEKRETATLKCYPIPRHDTVYWYQQGPGQDPQFLISFYEKMQSDKGSIPDRFSAQQFSDYHSELNMSSLELGDSALYFCASSPKDRVSTDTQYFGPGTRLTVL.

The genes are TRBV18 and TRBJ2-1; D ambiguous. The CDR3 is made up of 11 amino acids. V was clipped by 2 bases and J by 9 bases, with 5 bases between them. Germline V gene lookup returns CDR1 KGHSH and CDR2 LQKENI. Written as DNA, the CDR3 is TGTGCCAGCTCACCAGCTGTTGAGCAGTTCTTC. Protein sequence: CASSPAVEQFF. The full variable domain, rest sourced from reference TRBV18 and TRBJ2-1, is NAGVMQNPRHLVRRRGQEARLRCSPMKGHSHVYWYRQLPEEGLKFMVYLQKENIIDESGMPKERFSAEFPKEGPSILRIQQVVRGDSAAYFCASSPAVEQFFGPGTRLTVL.

The V call is TRBV7-9, the J call TRBJ2-1; D unresolved. CDR3 length: 16 residues. Trimming took off 7 bases at V and 3 bases at J, with 19 bases between the two ends. Per the germline V gene, CDR1 is SEHNR and CDR2 is FQNEAQ (reference sequence). The chain's CDR3 is CASTVGSWGSYNEQFF. CDR3 bases: TGTGCCAGCACTGTAGGGTCGTGGGGAAGCTACAATGAGCAGTTCTTC.

This chain connects TRBV19 to TRBJ2-7; a weak D match, TRBD1 (6 bases). Germline V gene lookup returns CDR1 LNHDA and CDR2 SQIVND (reference sequence). Trimming shortened V by 3 bases and J by 1 base, and 10 bases separated the two germline ends. CDR3 length: 14 amino acids. The CDR3 here is CASSMGQGSYEQYF. The CDR3 nucleotides are TGTGCCAGTAGTATGGGCCAGGGGTCCTACGAGCAGTACTTC.

This clonotype appeared a few times. This chain's CDR3 is CASSYSALATNEKLFF. DNA of the CDR3: TGTGCCAGCAGTTACTCTGCACTTGCAACTAATGAAAAACTGTTTTTT. V is TRBV6-5 and J is TRBJ1-4, with unresolved D. In germline, CDR1 is MNHEY, CDR2 SVGAGI. This CDR3 is built from 16 residues. Trimming stripped 0 bases from V and 0 bases from J, with 8 bases between.

This clonotype showed up many times. V usage is TRBV7-2 and J usage is TRBJ1-5, with D possibly matching TRBD1 (5 bases). V lost 6 bases and J lost 4, with 13 bases in between. The CDR3 contains 14 residues. Germline values: CDR1 SGHTA, CDR2 FQGNSA. CDR3 sequence reads: CASRDRDGNQPQHF. The CDR3, as DNA: TGTGCCAGCAGAGACCGGGACGGGAATCAGCCCCAGCATTTT. The entire variable domain, with the rest obtained from reference TRBV7-2 and TRBJ1-5, is as follows: GAGVSQSPSNKVTEKGKDVELRCDPISGHTALYWYRQSLGQGLEFLIYFQGNSAPDKSGLPSDRFSAERTGGSVSTLTIQRTQQEDSAVYLCASRDRDGNQPQHFGDGTRLSIL.

This clonotype was found a few times. The V and J genes are TRBV27 and TRBJ1-2; D is possibly TRBD1 (5 bases). Germline CDR1 reads MNHEY; CDR2 reads SMNVEV (reference sequence). V lost 3 bases to trimming and J lost 4 bases, with 9 bases between them. The CDR3 is 13 amino acids. This CDR3 reads CASSLVQGYGYTF. For the CDR3, the DNA is TGTGCCAGCAGTTTGGTGCAGGGCTATGGCTACACCTTC.

This clonotype occurred a few times. V and J are TRBV9 and TRBJ2-2; TRBD2 matches 9 bases. This CDR3 has 15 residues. Germline lookup yields CDR1 SGDLS and CDR2 YYNGEE. V was pared by 5 bases and J by 1 base, with 3 bases of the junction left unmatched. The CDR3 sequence: CASSASGENTGELFF. DNA of the CDR3: TGTGCCAGCAGTGCTAGCGGGGAGAACACCGGGGAGCTGTTTTTT.

This clonotype was observed at least ten times. V gene TRBV7-2 combines with J gene TRBJ2-7; D gene uncertain. CDR1 and CDR2 (germline): SGHTA, FQGNSA. The CDR3 has 16 amino acids. The ends were cut back, 5 bases at V and 0 bases at J, with 17 bases in the middle. CDR3 region: CASSHHSVGTSYEQYF. For the CDR3, the DNA is TGTGCCAGCAGCCATCATTCGGTTGGAACCTCCTACGAGCAGTACTTC. Full variable domain (missing parts from reference TRBV7-2 and TRBJ2-7): GAGVSQSPSNKVTEKGKDVELRCDPISGHTALYWYRQSLGQGLEFLIYFQGNSAPDKSGLPSDRFSAERTGGSVSTLTIQRTQQEDSAVYLCASSHHSVGTSYEQYFGPGTRLTVT.

This clonotype was found a few times. This chain joins TRBV20-1 and TRBJ1-2; TRBD1 aligns across 8 bases. Germline loops: CDR1 DFQATT, CDR2 SNEGSKA (reference sequence). J was trimmed by 7 bases and V by 0 bases; bases with no gene match: 7. This CDR3 contains 14 residues. The CDR3 loop is CSARDGQGASGYTF. The DNA of the CDR3 is TGCAGTGCTAGAGATGGGCAGGGGGCAAGTGGCTACACCTTC.

In its sample, this clonotype was seen many times. The V gene is TRBV7-2, the J gene TRBJ2-7; 7 nucleotides match TRBD2. The V and J ends lost 1 base and 3 bases, in that order; junction bases with no gene match: 3. Germline assignment: CDR1 SGHTA and CDR2 FQGNSA. CDR3 length: 14 residues. The CDR3 DNA reads TGTGCCAGCAGCTTAGGGGCTAGCGGCTACGAGCAGTACGTC. It translates to CASSLGASGYEQYV.

This clonotype was recorded many times. The chain employs TRBV6-2 or TRBV6-3 and TRBJ1-1; a weak D match, TRBD1 (5 bases). The V and J ends lost 5 bases and 9 bases respectively, with 16 bases between them. This CDR3 has 13 residues. The germline gives CDR1 MNHEY, CDR2 SVGEGT. The CDR3 is CASSTGHLGKAFF. As DNA, the CDR3 is TGTGCCAGCAGTACCGGACATTTAGGAAAAGCTTTCTTT.

The V gene is TRBV10-2, the J gene TRBJ1-1; D might be TRBD1 (5 bases). The CDR3 totals 12 residues. The V gene lost 3 bases and the J gene lost 11 bases, with 13 bases spanning the gap. Germline CDR1 reads WSHSY; CDR2 reads SAAADI. The CDR3 loop is CASSDQGRVAFF. In DNA form, the CDR3 reads TGCGCCAGCAGTGACCAGGGAAGGGTCGCTTTCTTT.

This clonotype was counted many times. V is TRBV5-1 and J is TRBJ2-1, with 15 bases matching TRBD2. This CDR3 is built from 17 residues. Unmatched junction bases numbered 10, after V lost 2 bases and J lost 10 bases. CDR1 SGHRS and CDR2 YFSETQ come from the germline V gene. DNA of the CDR3: TGCGCCAGCAGCTTTTGGACTAGCGGGAGGGCGGCGGACGAGCAGTTCTTC. Translation gives CASSFWTSGRAADEQFF.

This clonotype was recorded many times. The J gene is TRBJ2-7, the V gene TRBV12-3 or TRBV12-4; possible D gene TRBD2, 6 bases. V lost 6 bases and J lost 1, with 16 bases in between. The CDR3 runs to 15 residues. Written as DNA, the CDR3 is TGTGCCAGCAGGGGAGGACTGTCTAATTCCTACGAGCAGTACTTC. Protein sequence: CASRGGLSNSYEQYF.

The table lists this clonotype with a few counts. The gene calls are TRBV3-1 and TRBJ2-7; 9 bases match TRBD2. Germline values: CDR1 LGHDT, CDR2 YNNKEL (reference sequence). The V and J ends lost 1 base and 7 bases, in that order; junction bases with no gene match: 8. The CDR3 loop spans 15 amino acids. As DNA, the CDR3 is TGTGCCAGCAGCCAAGGACTAGCGGCCCATTTTGAGCAGTACGTC. Its translation: CASSQGLAAHFEQYV.

This clonotype showed up just a few times. The chain combines TRBV20-1 with TRBJ2-1, with 11 bases identical to TRBD2. The CDR3 runs 19 residues. Trimming removed 0 bases from V and 1 base from J; junction bases left unmatched: 11. Germline V gives CDR1 DFQATT, CDR2 SNEGSKA (reference sequence). This chain's CDR3 is CSARDQTSGSLESYNEQFF. CDR3 DNA: TGCAGTGCTAGAGATCAAACTAGCGGGAGTTTGGAATCCTACAATGAGCAGTTCTTC.